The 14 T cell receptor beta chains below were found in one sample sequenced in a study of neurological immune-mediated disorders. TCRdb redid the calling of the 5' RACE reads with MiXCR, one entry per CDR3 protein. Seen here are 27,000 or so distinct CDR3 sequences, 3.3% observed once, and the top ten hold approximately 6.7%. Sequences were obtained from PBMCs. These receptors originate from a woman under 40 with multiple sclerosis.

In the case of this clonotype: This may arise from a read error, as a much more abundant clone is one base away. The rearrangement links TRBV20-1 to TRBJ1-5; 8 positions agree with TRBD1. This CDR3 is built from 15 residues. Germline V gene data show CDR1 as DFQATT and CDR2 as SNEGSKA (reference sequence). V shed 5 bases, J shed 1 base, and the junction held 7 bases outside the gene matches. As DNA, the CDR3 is TGCAGTGCTCCTCAGGGGGCCATGAGCAATCAGCCCCAGCATTTT. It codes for CSAPQGAMSNQPQHF.

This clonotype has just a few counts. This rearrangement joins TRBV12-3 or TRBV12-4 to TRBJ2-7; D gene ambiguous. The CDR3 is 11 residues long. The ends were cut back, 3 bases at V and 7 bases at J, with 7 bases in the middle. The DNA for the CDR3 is TGTGCCAGCAGTTTTAGGGAAGAGCAGTACTTC. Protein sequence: CASSFREEQYF.

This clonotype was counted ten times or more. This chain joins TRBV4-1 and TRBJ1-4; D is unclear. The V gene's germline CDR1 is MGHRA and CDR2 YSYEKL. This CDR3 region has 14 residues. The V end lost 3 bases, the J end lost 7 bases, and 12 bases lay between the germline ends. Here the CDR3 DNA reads TGCGCCAGCAGCCAGGGGTCCCGGGGTGAAAAACTGTTTTTT. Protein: CASSQGSRGEKLFF.

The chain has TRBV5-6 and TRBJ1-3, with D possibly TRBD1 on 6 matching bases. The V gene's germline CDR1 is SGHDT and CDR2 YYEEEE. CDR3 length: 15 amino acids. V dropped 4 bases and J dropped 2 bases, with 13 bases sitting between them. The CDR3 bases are TGTGCCAGCAGCCGCGAGGGGGTTACTGGAAACACCATATATTTT. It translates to CASSREGVTGNTIYF. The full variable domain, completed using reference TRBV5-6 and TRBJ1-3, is DAGVTQSPTHLIKTRGQQVTLRCSPKSGHDTVSWYQQALGQGPQFIFQYYEEEERQRGNFPDRFSGHQFPNYSSELNVNALLLGDSALYLCASSREGVTGNTIYFGEGSWLTVV.

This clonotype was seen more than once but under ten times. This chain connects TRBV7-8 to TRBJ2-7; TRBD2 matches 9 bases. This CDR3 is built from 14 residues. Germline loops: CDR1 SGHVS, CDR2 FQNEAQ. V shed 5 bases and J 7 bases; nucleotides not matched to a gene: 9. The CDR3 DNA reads TGTGCCAGCAGCGCCCGGACTAGCGTGGAAGAGCAGTACTTC. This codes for CASSARTSVEEQYF.

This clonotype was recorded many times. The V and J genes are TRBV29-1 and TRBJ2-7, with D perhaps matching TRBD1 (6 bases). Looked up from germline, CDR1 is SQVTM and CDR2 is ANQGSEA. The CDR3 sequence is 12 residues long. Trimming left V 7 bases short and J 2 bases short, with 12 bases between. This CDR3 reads CSAYRDPYEQYF. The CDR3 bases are TGCAGCGCGTACAGGGATCCCTACGAGCAGTACTTC.

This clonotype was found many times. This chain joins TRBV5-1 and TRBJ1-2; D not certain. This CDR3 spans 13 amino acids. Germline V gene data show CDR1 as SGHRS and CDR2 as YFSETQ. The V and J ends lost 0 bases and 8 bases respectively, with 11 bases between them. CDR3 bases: TGCGCCAGCAGCTTGGAACGGGTGGGAGGCTACACCTTC. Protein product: CASSLERVGGYTF. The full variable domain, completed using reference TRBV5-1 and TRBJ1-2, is KAGVTQTPRYLIKTRGQQVTLSCSPISGHRSVSWYQQTPGQGLQFLFEYFSETQRNKGNFPGRFSGRQFSNSRSEMNVSTLELGDSALYLCASSLERVGGYTFGSGTRLTVV.

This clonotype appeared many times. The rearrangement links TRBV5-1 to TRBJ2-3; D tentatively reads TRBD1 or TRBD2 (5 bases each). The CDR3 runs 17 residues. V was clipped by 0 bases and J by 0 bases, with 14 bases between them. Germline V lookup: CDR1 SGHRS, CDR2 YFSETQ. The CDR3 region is CASSLEGLASSTDTQYF. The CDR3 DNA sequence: TGCGCCAGCAGCTTGGAGGGGTTAGCGAGTAGCACAGATACGCAGTATTTT.

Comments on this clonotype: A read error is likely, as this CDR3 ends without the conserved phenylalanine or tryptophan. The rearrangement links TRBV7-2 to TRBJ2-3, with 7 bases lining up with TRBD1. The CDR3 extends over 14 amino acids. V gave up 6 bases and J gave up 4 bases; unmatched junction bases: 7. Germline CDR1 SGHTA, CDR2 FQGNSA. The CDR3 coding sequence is TGTGCCAGCAGTGACAGGGTTCGGTCAGATACGCAGTATAAT. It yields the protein CASSDRVRSDTQYN.

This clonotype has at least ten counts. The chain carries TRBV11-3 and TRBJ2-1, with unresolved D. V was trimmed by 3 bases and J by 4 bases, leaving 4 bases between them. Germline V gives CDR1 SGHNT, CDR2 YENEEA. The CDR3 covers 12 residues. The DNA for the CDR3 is TGTGCCAGCAGCTTGGGGTACAATGAGCAGTTCTTC. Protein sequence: CASSLGYNEQFF.

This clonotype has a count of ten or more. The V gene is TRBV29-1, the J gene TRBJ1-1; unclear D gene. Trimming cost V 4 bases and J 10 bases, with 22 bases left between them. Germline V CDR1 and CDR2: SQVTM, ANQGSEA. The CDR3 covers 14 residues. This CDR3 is CSVGIGGGDGGAFF. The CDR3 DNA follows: TGCAGCGTTGGAATTGGTGGCGGGGATGGAGGAGCTTTCTTT.

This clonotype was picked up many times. CDR3 residues: CASSLGPSPQETQYF. The CDR3 DNA follows: TGTGCCAGCAGCTTGGGACCCTCGCCCCAAGAGACCCAGTACTTC. This rearrangement joins TRBV7-9 to TRBJ2-5; D might be TRBD1 or TRBD2, each matching 5 bases. Germline values: CDR1 SEHNR, CDR2 FQNEAQ (reference sequence). Trimming took off 3 bases at V and 1 base at J, with 12 bases between the two ends. The CDR3 extends over 15 amino acids. Using reference TRBV7-9 and TRBJ2-5 for the parts outside the CDR3, the full variable domain is DTGVSQNPRHKITKRGQNVTFRCDPISEHNRLYWYRQTLGQGPEFLTYFQNEAQLEKSRLLSDRFSAERPKGSFSTLEIQRTEQGDSAMYLCASSLGPSPQETQYFGPGTRLLVL.

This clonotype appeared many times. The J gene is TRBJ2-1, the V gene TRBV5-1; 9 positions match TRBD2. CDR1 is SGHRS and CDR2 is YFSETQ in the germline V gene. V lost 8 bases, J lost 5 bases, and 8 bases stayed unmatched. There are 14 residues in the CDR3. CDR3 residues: CASRTTSGDNEQFF. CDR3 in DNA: TGCGCCAGTCGCACGACTAGCGGAGACAATGAGCAGTTCTTC.

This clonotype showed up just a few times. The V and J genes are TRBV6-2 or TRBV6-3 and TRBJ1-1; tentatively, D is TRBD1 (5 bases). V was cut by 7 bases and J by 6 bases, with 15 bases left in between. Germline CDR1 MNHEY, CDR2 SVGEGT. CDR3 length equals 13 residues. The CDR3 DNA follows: TGTGCCAGCAATACCGACAGCAGCCCTGAAGCTTTCTTT. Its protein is CASNTDSSPEAFF.